The 2 T cell receptor beta chains listed next were all sequenced from one sample in a study of T-cell memory formation after mild COVID-19. TCRdb called the 5' RACE reads again in MiXCR, with one record for every CDR3 protein. Of 350,000 or so distinct CDR3 sequences in the sample, approximately 22% are singletons; the top ten hold around 20%. The source material was PBMCs or a T cell subset sorted from them (not recorded which). The receptors were gathered from a man between 18 and 29 years old who had mild COVID-19 (a few samples of this study predate the infection). Cell type and time point are not known.

V and J are TRBV12-3 or TRBV12-4 and TRBJ2-1; D is perhaps TRBD1 (6 bases). This CDR3 is built from 16 residues. V dropped 4 bases and J dropped 3 bases, with 16 bases sitting between them. The CDR3: CASSSSRGLIYNEQFF. For the CDR3, the DNA is TGTGCCAGCAGTTCCAGCAGGGGCCTTATCTACAATGAGCAGTTCTTC.

V and J are TRBV7-9 and TRBJ1-1; perhaps TRBD1 as D (5 bases). CDR1 is SEHNR, CDR2 FQNEAQ, per germline (reference sequence). The germline V and J ends were trimmed by 6 bases and 4 bases, with 18 bases remaining between them. The CDR3 covers 15 residues. The CDR3: CASSQWARGATEAFF. The CDR3 nucleotides read TGTGCCAGCAGTCAATGGGCCCGTGGGGCCACTGAAGCTTTCTTT.